This TCR beta chain was retrieved from a study of T cells in localized non-small cell lung cancer (dated by TCRdb to 2020 to 2021). General notes on the study: The study analyzed T cell repertoires of under 250 early-stage NSCLC patients, comparing tumors and uninvolved tumor-adjacent lungs. NSCLC patients had a mean age of approximately 72 years, and fewer than 150 were male and about a hundred female. The cohort was made up of roughly 250 treatment-naive NSCLC patients whose localized lung tumors had been resected.

The paper as a whole reports these results and caveats: Longer overall survival was associated with higher blood T cell density, whereas shorter survival was associated with higher adjacent-lung clonality. A median of approximately 53 of the top 100 tumor clones turned up in the paired uninvolved adjacent lung, and fewer than 35 of those clones also ranked among the top 100 of that same adjacent lung. Because the study design was exploratory, TCR variables were selected using unadjusted p-values without false-discovery rate correction. Because multi-region tumor sequencing was not done, intratumor heterogeneity could not be ruled out. The highest T cell clonality was observed in uninvolved tumor-adjacent lung, where clonality exceeded that of tumor, suggesting that antigenic responses were more focused in uninvolved tumor-adjacent lung.

The immunoSEQ Assay was used to sequence TCR beta CDR3 regions from DNA. On the study's bioinformatics: To compute T cell density, TCR beta template counts were normalized to usable DNA, which was estimated by amplifying housekeeping genes. Using the preseqR package, richness was estimated by extrapolating to 120,000 templates for tissue samples and 400,000 templates for PBMC samples. Clonality was defined by subtracting Pielou's evenness from one. Tissue-enriched TCRs were identified through differential abundance testing performed on productive amino-acid clonotypes, with a minimum total count of 5 and an alpha of 0.1. The Jaccard Index and the Morisita Overlap Index were used to measure repertoire overlap between compartments. GLIPH grouped TCR beta CDR3s together with public tetramer-defined viral CDR3s, and a viral motif had to include at least three viral sequences and show V-gene enrichment. TCRdb stores this immuneACCESS table with in-frame sequences only. Part of the clones is absent; in the studies checked, under half of the shortfall reflects unresolved V genes, and no reason is known for the rest. D and trimming were read from the DNA, whereas the V and J calls and clone size are those reported in that table. For this sample there are fewer than 100,000 clones; around 84% appear just once. The ten largest clones represent approximately 9.6% of the sample.

At diagnosis, peripheral blood, uninvolved tumor-adjacent lung and tumor were collected and were preserved as a mix of fresh-frozen and FFPE material. Blood samples were analyzed as peripheral blood mononuclear cells for TCR repertoire profiling. This clone has just a few counts. Its binding antigen is unknown. Base qualities are missing; no much larger clone stands one base away. Spanning cysteine to phenylalanine, the CDR3 consists of 15 amino acids. Kept here is only the CDR3 DNA, which spans 45 bases and is read in frame from base 1. V sheds 3 bases and J sheds 3 bases, leaving 13 bases between their ends. As encoded in the germline V gene, CDR1 is LGHNA while CDR2 is YSLEER.

The rearranged segments are TRBV4-3 and TRBJ2-3; tentative D gene TRBD2, with 6 bases matching. The source of this sequence is a female donor of 60 years or more with stage I lung adenocarcinoma. Material: peripheral blood, obtained before any cancer treatment. The DNA sequence reads TGCGCCAGCAGCCAGGCGCCCGGGGGAACAGATACGCAGTATTTT. This is translated as CASSQAPGGTDTQYF.